This TCR beta chain was sequenced during a study of cytomegalovirus exposure and HLA in healthy donors. Notes on the study in general: An ancestry cluster, one associated with Asian ancestry, reportedly showed fewer N-insertions than the 666-donor mean in a later analysis.

About this clone itself: Its specificity is unknown.

The CDR3 contains 14 residues. Germline values: CDR1 SGHDT, CDR2 YYEEEE. V shed 4 bases and J 7 bases; nucleotides not matched to a gene: 5. The study ran its PCR with 60 Vbeta and 13 Jbeta primers. Generated by immunoSEQ multiplex PCR, the TCRdb table keeps only in-frame clones and is missing some. The sample includes about 94,000 clones, around 73% of them seen just once. The clonotype was recovered from a woman aged 60-75 years in good health and CMV-seronegative. The sequencing input was PBMCs. The chain couples TRBV5-6 to TRBJ1-2, with 12 bases aligning to TRBD1. This chain's CDR3 is CASSPGTGGFGYTF. The CDR3 DNA sequence: TGTGCCAGCAGCCCCGGGACAGGGGGCTTTGGCTACACCTTC. The whole variable domain, remainder taken from reference TRBV5-6 and TRBJ1-2, is DAGVTQSPTHLIKTRGQQVTLRCSPKSGHDTVSWYQQALGQGPQFIFQYYEEEERQRGNFPDRFSGHQFPNYSSELNVNALLLGDSALYLCASSPGTGGFGYTFGSGTRLTVV.